The next 2 T cell receptor beta chains were all read from a single sample in a study of cytomegalovirus exposure and HLA in healthy donors. Using immunoSEQ multiplex PCR, the repertoire was profiled, and TCRdb retains in-frame clones only, with some absent. The table includes about 130,000 clones, about 96% detected once. Sequencing was performed on PBMCs. These receptors were collected from a man aged 18 to 35 in good health and CMV-seronegative.

This chain uses TRBV5-6 with TRBJ2-3; D is perhaps TRBD2 (6 bases). This CDR3 contains 14 residues. The germline V gene encodes CDR1 SGHDT and CDR2 YYEEEE. The V and J ends lost 0 bases and 4 bases respectively, with 9 bases between them. The CDR3 spells CASSLELAPDTQYF. The CDR3 nucleotides read TGTGCCAGCAGCTTGGAACTAGCCCCAGATACGCAGTATTTT.

The rearrangement uses TRBV4-1 and TRBJ2-5; tentative D call: TRBD1 (8 bases). Germline V gene data show CDR1 as MGHRA and CDR2 as YSYEKL. Between the trimmed V and J ends, which lost 5 bases and 5 bases, there was a span of 24 bases. This CDR3 is built from 17 residues. CDR3 region: CASSASSTGEGLETQYF. The CDR3 DNA reads as TGCGCCAGCAGCGCCTCATCGACAGGGGAGGGCCTCGAGACCCAGTACTTC.